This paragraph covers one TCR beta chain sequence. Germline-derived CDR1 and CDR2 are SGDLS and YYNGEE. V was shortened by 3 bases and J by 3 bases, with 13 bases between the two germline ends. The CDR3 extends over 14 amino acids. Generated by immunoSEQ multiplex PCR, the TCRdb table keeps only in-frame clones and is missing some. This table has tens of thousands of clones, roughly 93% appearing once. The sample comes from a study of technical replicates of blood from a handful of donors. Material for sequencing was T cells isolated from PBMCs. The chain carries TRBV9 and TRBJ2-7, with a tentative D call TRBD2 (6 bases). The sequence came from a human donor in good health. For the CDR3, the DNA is TGTGCCAGCAGCGCCTCGGGACTTGTCTACGAGCAGTACTTC. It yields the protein CASSASGLVYEQYF.